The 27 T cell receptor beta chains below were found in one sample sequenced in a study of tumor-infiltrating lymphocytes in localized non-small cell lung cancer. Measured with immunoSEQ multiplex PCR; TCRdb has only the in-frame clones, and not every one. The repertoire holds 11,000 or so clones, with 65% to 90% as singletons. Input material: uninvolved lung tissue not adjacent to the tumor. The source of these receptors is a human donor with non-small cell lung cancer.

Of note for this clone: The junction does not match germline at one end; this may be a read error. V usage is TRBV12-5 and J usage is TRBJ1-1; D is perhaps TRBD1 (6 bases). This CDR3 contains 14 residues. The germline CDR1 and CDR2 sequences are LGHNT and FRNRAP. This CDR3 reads CASGDGQPNTEASF. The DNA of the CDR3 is TGTGCTAGTGGTGATGGACAGCCTAACACTGAAGCTTCCTTT.

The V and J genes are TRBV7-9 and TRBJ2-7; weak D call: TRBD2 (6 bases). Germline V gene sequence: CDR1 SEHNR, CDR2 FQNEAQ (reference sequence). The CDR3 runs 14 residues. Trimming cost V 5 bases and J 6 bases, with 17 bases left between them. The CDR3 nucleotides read TGTGCCAGCAGCCCCAGTGGAGGGACGGTCGAGCAGTACTTC. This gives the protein CASSPSGGTVEQYF.

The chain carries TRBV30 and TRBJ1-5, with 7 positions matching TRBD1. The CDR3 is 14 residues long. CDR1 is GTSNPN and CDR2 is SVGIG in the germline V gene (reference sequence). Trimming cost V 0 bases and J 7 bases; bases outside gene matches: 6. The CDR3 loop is CAWSVEGAGQPQHF. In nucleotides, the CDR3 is TGTGCCTGGAGTGTAGAGGGGGCTGGGCAGCCCCAGCATTTT.

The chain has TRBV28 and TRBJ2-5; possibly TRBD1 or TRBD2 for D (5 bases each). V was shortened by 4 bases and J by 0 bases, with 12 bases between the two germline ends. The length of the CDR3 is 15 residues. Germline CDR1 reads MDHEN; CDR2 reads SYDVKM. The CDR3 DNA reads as TGTGCCAGCAGTTCGGGACGGGTGTACCAAGAGACCCAGTACTTC. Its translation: CASSSGRVYQETQYF.

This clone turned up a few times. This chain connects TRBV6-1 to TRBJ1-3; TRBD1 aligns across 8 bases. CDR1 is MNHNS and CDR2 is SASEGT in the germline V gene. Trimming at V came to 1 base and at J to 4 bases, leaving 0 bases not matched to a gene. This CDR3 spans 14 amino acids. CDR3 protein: CASSEGTGGNTIYF. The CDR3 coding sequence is TGTGCCAGCAGTGAAGGGACAGGGGGAAACACCATATATTTT.

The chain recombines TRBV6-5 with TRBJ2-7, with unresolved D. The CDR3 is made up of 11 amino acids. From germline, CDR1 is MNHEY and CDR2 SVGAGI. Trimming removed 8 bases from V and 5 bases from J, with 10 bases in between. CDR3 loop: CASLRGNEQYF. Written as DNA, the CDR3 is TGTGCCAGCCTCAGAGGAAACGAGCAGTACTTC.

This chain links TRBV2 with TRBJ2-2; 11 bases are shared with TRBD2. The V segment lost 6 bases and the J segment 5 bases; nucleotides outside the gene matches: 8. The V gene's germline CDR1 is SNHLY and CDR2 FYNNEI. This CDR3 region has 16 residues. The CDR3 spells CASSDSGGAWTGELFF. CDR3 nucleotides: TGTGCCAGCAGCGATAGCGGGGGGGCGTGGACCGGGGAGCTGTTTTTT.

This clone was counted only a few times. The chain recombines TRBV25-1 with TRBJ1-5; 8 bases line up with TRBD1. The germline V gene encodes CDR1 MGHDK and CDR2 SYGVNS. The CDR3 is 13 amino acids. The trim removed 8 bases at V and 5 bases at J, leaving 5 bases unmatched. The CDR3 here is CASQGQGDQPQHF. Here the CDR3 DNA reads TGTGCCAGCCAAGGACAGGGAGATCAGCCCCAGCATTTT.

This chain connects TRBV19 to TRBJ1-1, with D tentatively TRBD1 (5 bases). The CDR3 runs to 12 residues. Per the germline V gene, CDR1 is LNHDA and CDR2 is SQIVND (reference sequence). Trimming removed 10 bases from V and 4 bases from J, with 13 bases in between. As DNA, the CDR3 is TGTGCCATGGGAGGGGTGGGCACTGAAGCTTTCTTT. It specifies CAMGGVGTEAFF.

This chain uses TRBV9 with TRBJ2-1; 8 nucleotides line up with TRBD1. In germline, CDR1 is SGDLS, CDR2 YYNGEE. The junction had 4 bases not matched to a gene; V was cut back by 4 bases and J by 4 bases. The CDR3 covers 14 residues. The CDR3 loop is CASSPRTGYNEQFF. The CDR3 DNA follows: TGTGCCAGCAGCCCCCGGACAGGGTACAATGAGCAGTTCTTC.

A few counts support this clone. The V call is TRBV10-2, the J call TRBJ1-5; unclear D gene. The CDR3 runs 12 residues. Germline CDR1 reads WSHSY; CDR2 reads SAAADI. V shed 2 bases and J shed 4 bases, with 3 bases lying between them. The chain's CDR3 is CASSEPNQPQHF. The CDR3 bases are TGCGCCAGCAGTGAGCCAAATCAGCCCCAGCATTTT.

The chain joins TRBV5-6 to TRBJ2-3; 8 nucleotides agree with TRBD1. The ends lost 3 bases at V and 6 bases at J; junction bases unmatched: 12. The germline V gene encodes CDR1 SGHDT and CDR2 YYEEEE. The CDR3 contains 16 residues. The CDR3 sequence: CASSSRARGLADTQYF. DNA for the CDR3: TGTGCCAGCAGCTCGAGGGCCAGGGGGCTGGCTGATACGCAGTATTTT.

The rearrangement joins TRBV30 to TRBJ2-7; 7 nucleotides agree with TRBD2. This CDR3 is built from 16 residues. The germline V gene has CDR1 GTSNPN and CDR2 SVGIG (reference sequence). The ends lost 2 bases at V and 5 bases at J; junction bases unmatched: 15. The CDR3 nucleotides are TGTGCCTGGAGTTCCTCCTTCCGGGGGGAGGTCCACGAGCAGTACTTC. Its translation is CAWSSSFRGEVHEQYF.

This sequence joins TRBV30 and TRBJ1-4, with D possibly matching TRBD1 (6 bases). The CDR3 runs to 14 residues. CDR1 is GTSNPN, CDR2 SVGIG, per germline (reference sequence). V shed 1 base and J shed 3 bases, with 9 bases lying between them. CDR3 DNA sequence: TGTGCCTGGAGTGAAGGGGGAGCTAATGAAAAACTGTTTTTT. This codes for CAWSEGGANEKLFF.

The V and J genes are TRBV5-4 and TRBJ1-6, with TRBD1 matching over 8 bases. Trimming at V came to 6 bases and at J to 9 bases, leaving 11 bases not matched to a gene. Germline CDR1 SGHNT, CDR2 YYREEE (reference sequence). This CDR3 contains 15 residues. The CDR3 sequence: CASKVDRASGSPLHF. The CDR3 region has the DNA TGTGCCAGCAAGGTGGACAGGGCAAGTGGTTCACCCCTCCACTTT.

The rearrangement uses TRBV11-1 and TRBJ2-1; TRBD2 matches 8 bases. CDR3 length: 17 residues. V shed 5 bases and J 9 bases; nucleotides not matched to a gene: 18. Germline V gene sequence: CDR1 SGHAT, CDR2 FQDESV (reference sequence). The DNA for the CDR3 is TGTGCCAGCAGCCCCGGAGGGGGGCGGGGGGACTTCGCTGAGCAGTTCTTC. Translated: CASSPGGGRGDFAEQFF. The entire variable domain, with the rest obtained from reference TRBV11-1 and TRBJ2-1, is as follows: EAEVAQSPRYKITEKSQAVAFWCDPISGHATLYWYRQILGQGPELLVQFQDESVVDDSQLPKDRFSAERLKGVDSTLKIQPAELGDSAMYLCASSPGGGRGDFAEQFFGPGTRLTVL.

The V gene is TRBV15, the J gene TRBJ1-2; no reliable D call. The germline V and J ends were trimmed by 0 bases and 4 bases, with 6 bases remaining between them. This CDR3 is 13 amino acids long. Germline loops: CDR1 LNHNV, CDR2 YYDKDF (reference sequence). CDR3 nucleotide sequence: TGTGCCACCAGCAGAGAGAAGAGCTATGGCTACACCTTC. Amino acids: CATSREKSYGYTF. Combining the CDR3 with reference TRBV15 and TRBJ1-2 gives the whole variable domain DAMVIQNPRYQVTQFGKPVTLSCSQTLNHNVMYWYQQKSSQAPKLLFHYYDKDFNNEADTPDNFQSRRPNTSFCFLDIRSPGLGDTAMYLCATSREKSYGYTFGSGTRLTVV.

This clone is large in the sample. The CDR3 DNA sequence: TGTGCCAGCAGCTTGGGGTTAGGGGAAAACTATGGCTACACCTTC. This sequence encodes CASSLGLGENYGYTF. V gene TRBV5-5 combines with J gene TRBJ1-2; D perhaps matches TRBD1 (5 bases). The germline V gene encodes CDR1 SGHKS and CDR2 YYEKEE (reference sequence). Between the trimmed V and J ends, which lost 0 bases and 2 bases, there was a span of 11 bases. The CDR3 loop spans 15 amino acids.

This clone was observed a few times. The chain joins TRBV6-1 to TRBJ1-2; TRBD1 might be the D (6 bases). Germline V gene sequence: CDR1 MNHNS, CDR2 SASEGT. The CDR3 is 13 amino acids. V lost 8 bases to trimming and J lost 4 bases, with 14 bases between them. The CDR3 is CASWTEGFYGYTF. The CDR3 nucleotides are TGTGCCAGCTGGACAGAGGGTTTCTATGGCTACACCTTC.

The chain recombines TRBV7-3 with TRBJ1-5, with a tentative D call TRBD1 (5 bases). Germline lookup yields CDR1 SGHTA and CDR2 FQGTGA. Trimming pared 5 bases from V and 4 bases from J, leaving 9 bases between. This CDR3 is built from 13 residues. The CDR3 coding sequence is TGTGCCAGCAGCCCCGGGGCTAATCAGCCCCAGCATTTT. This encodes CASSPGANQPQHF.

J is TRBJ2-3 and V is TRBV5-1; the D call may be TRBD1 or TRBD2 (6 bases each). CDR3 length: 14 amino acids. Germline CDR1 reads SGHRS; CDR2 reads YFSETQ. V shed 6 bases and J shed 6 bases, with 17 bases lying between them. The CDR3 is CASTRAGGFDTQYF. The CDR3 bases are TGCGCCAGCACCCGAGCCGGGGGCTTTGATACGCAGTATTTT.

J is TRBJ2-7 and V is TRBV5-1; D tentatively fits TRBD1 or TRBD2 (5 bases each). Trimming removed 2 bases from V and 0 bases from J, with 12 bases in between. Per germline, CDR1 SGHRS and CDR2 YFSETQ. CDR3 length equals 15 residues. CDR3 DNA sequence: TGCGCCAGCAGCTTTCGGGACGTTAGCTCCTACGAGCAGTACTTC. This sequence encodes CASSFRDVSSYEQYF.

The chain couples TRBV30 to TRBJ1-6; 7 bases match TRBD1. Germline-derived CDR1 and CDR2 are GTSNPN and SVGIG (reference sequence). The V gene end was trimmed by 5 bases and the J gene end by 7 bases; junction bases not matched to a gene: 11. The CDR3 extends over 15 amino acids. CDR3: CAWGPPGQLNSPLHF. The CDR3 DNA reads TGTGCCTGGGGGCCCCCGGGACAGCTAAATTCACCCCTCCACTTT.

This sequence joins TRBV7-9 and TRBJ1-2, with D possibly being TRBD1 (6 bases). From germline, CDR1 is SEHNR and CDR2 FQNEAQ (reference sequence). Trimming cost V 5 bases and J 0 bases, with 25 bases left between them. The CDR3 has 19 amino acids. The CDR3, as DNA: TGTGCCAGCAGCCCGGGGGGGTCAGGGGTCCTCTCTTCTAACTATGGCTACACCTTC. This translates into CASSPGGSGVLSSNYGYTF. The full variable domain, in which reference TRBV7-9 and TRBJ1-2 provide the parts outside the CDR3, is DTGVSQNPRHKITKRGQNVTFRCDPISEHNRLYWYRQTLGQGPEFLTYFQNEAQLEKSRLLSDRFSAERPKGSFSTLEIQRTEQGDSAMYLCASSPGGSGVLSSNYGYTFGSGTRLTVV.

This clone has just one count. DNA for the CDR3: TGCAGCGTTGAAGGGCGGGTGCGTGGCGAGCAGTACTTC. It specifies CSVEGRVRGEQYF. This chain connects TRBV29-1 to TRBJ2-5, with a weak D call TRBD2 (5 bases). The J call is in doubt because the DNA end fits TRBJ2-7 better. CDR1 and CDR2 from the germline V gene are SQVTM and ANQGSEA. The CDR3 is made up of 13 amino acids.

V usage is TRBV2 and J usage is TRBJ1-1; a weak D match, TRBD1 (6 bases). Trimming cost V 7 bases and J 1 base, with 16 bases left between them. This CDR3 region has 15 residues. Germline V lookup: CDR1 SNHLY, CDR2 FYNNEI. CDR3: CASKGGFGGNTEAFF. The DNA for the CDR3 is TGTGCCAGCAAAGGGGGGTTTGGGGGGAACACTGAAGCTTTCTTT.

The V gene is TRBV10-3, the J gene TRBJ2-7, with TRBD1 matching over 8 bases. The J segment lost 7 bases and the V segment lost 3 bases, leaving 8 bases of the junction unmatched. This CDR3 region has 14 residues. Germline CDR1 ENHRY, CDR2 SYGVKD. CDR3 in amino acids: CAISEQGVTGEQYF. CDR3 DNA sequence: TGTGCCATCAGTGAACAGGGGGTTACGGGTGAGCAGTACTTC.